These 4 T cell receptor beta chains were sequenced from one sample in a study of OX40 agonist ivuxolimab in advanced cancers. The data were produced by immunoSEQ multiplex PCR, yet TCRdb's version contains in-frame clones alone and is incomplete. Among 70,000 to 80,000 clones listed, 75% to 95% were seen once. This material consisted of CD4+ or CD8+ T cells sorted from blood, taken in a trial of the OX40 agonist ivuxolimab. These receptors all stem from an adult with an advanced solid tumor such as melanoma, head and neck, liver or kidney cancer.

This clone has a single count. CDR3 amino acids: CASSPGQPQNYGYTF. CDR3 DNA sequence: TGCGCCAGCAGCCCTGGACAGCCCCAAAACTATGGCTACACCTTC. The chain recombines TRBV5-1 with TRBJ1-2, with D possibly TRBD1 on 6 matching bases. V was trimmed by 4 bases and J by 2 bases, leaving 15 bases between them. The CDR3 runs to 15 residues. Germline assignment: CDR1 SGHRS and CDR2 YFSETQ.

The sample holds many counts of this clone. The V call is TRBV19, the J call TRBJ1-1; 7 bases line up with TRBD1. There are 14 residues in the CDR3. Germline V lookup: CDR1 LNHDA, CDR2 SQIVND (reference sequence). The trim removed 10 bases at V and 0 bases at J, leaving 8 bases unmatched. The CDR3 reads CATWDRTMNTEAFF. The CDR3 DNA sequence: TGTGCCACCTGGGACAGAACCATGAACACTGAAGCTTTCTTT.

The chain uses TRBV7-9 and TRBJ2-5, with 12 nucleotides matching TRBD2. V lost 1 base and J lost 4; bases outside the gene matches: 10. Germline lookup yields CDR1 SEHNR and CDR2 FQNEAQ (reference sequence). This CDR3 contains 18 residues. The CDR3 sequence: CASSLGLAGVRDGETQYF. The CDR3 coding sequence is TGTGCCAGCAGCTTAGGACTAGCGGGAGTGCGGGACGGAGAGACCCAGTACTTC.

This clone was seen once. V gene TRBV5-6 combines with J gene TRBJ1-6, with 7 nucleotides matching TRBD1. The CDR3 consists of 14 residues. CDR1 SGHDT and CDR2 YYEEEE come from the germline V gene. Trimming took 5 bases from V and 7 from J; bases not matched to a gene: 6. CDR3 sequence reads: CASRTQGGNSPLHF. The CDR3 DNA reads TGTGCCAGCAGGACTCAGGGGGGGAATTCACCCCTCCACTTT.